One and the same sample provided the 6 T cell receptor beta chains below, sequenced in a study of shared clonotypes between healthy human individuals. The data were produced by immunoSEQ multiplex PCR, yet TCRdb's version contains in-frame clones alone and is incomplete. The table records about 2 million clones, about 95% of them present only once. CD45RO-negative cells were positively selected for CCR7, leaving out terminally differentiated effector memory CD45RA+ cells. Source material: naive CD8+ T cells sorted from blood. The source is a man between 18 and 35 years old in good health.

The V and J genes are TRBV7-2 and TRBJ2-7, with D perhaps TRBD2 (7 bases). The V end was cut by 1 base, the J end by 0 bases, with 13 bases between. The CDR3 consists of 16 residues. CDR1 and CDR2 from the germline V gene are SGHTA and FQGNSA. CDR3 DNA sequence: TGTGCCAGCAGCTTAGAGGCGGGGGCGAGCTCCTACGAGCAGTACTTC. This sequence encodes CASSLEAGASSYEQYF.

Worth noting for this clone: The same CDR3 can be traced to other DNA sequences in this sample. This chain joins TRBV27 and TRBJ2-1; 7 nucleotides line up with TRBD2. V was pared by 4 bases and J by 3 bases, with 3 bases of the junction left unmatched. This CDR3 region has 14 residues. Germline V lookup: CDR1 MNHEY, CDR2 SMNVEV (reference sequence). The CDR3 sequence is CASSWAGDYNEQFF. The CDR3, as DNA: TGTGCCAGCAGTTGGGCGGGGGACTACAATGAGCAGTTCTTC.

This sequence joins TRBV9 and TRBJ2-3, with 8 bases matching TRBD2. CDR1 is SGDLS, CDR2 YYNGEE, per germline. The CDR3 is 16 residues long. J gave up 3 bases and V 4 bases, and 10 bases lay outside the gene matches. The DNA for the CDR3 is TGTGCCAGCAGCTTCCCTTTGGCGGGAGGAACAGATACGCAGTATTTT. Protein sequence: CASSFPLAGGTDTQYF.

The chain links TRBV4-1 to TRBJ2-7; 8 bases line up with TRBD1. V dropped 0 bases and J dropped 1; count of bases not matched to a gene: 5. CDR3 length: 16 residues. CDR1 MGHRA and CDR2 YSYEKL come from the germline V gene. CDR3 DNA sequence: TGCGCCAGCAGCCAAGAAGACAGGGGTGGATCCTACGAGCAGTACTTC. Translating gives CASSQEDRGGSYEQYF.

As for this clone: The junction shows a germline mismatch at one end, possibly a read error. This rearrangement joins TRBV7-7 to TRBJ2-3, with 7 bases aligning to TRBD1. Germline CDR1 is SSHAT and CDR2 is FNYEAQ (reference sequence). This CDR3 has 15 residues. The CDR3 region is CASSRGLTGSDTQYF. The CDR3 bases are TGTGCTAGCAGCCGAGGCTTGACAGGGTCAGATACGCAGTATTTT.

The CDR3 DNA reads TGTGCCAGCAGCCACAGGGGTTACAATCAGCCCCAGCATTTT. It specifies CASSHRGYNQPQHF. The gene calls are TRBV6-5 and TRBJ1-5; TRBD1 matches 7 bases. The J segment lost 3 bases and the V segment lost 6 bases, leaving 5 bases of the junction unmatched. Germline V gene lookup returns CDR1 MNHEY and CDR2 SVGAGI. There are 14 residues in the CDR3.